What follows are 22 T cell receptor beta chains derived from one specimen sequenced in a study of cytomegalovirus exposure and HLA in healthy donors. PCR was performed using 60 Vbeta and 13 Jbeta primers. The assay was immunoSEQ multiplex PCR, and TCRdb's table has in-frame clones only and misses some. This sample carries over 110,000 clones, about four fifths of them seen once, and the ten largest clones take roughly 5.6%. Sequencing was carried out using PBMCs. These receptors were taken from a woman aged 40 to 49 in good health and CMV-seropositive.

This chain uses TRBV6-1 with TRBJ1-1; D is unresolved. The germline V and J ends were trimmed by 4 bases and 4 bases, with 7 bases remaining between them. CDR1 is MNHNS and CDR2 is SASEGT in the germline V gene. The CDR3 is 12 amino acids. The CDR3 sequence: CASSATGTEAFF. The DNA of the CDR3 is TGTGCCAGCAGTGCAACGGGCACTGAAGCTTTCTTT.

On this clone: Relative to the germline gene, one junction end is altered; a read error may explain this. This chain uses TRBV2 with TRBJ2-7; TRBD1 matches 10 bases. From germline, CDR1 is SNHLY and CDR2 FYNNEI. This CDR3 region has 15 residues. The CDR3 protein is CASREDRGRRYEQYF. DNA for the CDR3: TGTGCCAGCAGGGAAGACAGGGGGCGCCGTTACGAGCAGTACTTC.

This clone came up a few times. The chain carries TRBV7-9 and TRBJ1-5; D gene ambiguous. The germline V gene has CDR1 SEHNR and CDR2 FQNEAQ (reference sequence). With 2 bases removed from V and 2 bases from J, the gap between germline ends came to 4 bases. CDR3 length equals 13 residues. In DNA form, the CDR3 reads TGTGCCAGCAGCTTATATGGCAATCAGCCCCAGCATTTT. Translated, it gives CASSLYGNQPQHF. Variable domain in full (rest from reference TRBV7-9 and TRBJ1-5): DTGVSQNPRHKITKRGQNVTFRCDPISEHNRLYWYRQTLGQGPEFLTYFQNEAQLEKSRLLSDRFSAERPKGSFSTLEIQRTEQGDSAMYLCASSLYGNQPQHFGDGTRLSIL.

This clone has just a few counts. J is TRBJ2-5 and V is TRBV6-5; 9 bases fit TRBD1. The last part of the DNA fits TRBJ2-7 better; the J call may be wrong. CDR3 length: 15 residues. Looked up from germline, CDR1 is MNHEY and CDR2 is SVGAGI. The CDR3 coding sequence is TGTGCCAGCAGTTACTCCGGGACAGGGAACTACGAGCAGTACTTC. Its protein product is CASSYSGTGNYEQYF.

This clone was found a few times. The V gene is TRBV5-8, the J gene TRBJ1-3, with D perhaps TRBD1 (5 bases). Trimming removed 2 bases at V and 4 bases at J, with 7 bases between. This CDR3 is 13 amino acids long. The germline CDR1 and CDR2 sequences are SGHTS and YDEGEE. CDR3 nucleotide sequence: TGTGCCAGCAGCTTTAACAGGGGAAACACCATATATTTT. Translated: CASSFNRGNTIYF.

Here the CDR3 reads CASSGGQGTNSPLHF. The CDR3 DNA sequence: TGTGCCAGCAGCGGTGGACAGGGGACCAATTCACCCCTCCACTTT. The gene calls are TRBV11-3 and TRBJ1-6; 9 bases align to TRBD1. The V gene end was trimmed by 5 bases and the J gene end by 7 bases; junction bases not matched to a gene: 6. Looked up from germline, CDR1 is SGHNT and CDR2 is YENEEA. The CDR3 runs to 15 residues.

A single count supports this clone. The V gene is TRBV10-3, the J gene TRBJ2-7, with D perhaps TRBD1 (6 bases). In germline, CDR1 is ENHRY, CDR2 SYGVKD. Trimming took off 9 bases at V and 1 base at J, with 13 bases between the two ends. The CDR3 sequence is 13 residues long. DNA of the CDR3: TGTGCCATGGCAGGGGCCAATTCCTACGAGCAGTACTTC. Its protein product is CAMAGANSYEQYF.

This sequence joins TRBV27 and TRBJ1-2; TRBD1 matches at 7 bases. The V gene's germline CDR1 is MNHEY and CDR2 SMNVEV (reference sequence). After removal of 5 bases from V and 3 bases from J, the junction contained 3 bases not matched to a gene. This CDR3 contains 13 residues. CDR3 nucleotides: TGTGCCAGCAGTCTAACAGGGGACTATGGCTACACCTTC. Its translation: CASSLTGDYGYTF.

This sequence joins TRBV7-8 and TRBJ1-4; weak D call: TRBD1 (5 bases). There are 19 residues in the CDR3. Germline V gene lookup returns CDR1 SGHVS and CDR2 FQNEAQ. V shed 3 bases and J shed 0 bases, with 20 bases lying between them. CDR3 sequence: CASSLSGGAGFATNEKLFF. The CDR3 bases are TGTGCCAGCAGCTTGTCTGGAGGGGCAGGTTTCGCAACTAATGAAAAACTGTTTTTT.

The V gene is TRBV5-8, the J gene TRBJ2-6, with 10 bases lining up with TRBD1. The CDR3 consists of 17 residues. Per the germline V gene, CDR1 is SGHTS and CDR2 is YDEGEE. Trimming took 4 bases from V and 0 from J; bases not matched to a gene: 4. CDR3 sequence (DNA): TGTGCCAGCAGCCAAGGACAGGGGGTCTCTGGGGCCAACGTCCTGACTTTC. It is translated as CASSQGQGVSGANVLTF.

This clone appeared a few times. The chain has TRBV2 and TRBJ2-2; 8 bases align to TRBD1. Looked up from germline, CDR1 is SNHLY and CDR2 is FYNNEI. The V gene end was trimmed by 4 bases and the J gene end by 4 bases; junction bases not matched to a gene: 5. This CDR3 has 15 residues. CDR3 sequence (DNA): TGTGCCAGCAGTGTCCAACAGGGGGGCACCGGGGAGCTGTTTTTT. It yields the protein CASSVQQGGTGELFF.

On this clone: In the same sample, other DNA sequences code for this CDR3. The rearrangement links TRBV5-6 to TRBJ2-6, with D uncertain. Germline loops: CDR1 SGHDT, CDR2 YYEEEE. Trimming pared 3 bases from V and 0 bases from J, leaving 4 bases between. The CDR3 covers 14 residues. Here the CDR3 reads CASSYSSGANVLTF. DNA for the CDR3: TGTGCCAGCAGCTATAGCTCTGGGGCCAACGTCCTGACTTTC.

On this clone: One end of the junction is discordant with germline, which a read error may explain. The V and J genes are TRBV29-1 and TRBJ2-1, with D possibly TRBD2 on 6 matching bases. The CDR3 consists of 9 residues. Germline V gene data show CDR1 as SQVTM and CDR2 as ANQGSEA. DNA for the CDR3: TGCAGCGTTGAACCAGCGGGTGTCTTC. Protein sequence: CSVEPAGVF.

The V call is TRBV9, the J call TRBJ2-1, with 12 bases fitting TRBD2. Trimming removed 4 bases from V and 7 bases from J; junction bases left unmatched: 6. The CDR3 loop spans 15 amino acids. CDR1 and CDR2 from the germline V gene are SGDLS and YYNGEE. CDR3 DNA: TGTGCCAGCAGCCCGACTAGCGGGAGATGGAATGAGCAGTTCTTC. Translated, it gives CASSPTSGRWNEQFF.

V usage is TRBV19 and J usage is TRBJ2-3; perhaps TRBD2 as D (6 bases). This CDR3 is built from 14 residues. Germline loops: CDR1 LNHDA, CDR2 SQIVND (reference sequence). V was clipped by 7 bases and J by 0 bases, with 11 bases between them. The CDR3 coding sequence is TGTGCCAGTAAGGCGGGATTAAGCACAGATACGCAGTATTTT. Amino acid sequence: CASKAGLSTDTQYF.

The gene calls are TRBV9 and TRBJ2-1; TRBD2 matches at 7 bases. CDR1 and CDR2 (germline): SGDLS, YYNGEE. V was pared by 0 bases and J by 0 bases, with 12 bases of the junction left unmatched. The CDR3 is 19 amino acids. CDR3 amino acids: CASSVEGSGLLSSYNEQFF. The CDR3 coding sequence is TGTGCCAGCAGCGTAGAGGGTAGCGGGCTGTTGAGCTCCTACAATGAGCAGTTCTTC.

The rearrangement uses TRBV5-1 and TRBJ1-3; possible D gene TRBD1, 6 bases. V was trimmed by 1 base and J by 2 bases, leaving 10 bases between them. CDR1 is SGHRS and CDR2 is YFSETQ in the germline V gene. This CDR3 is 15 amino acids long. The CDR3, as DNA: TGCGCCAGCAGCTTGACAGGGAAGACTGGAAACACCATATATTTT. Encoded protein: CASSLTGKTGNTIYF.

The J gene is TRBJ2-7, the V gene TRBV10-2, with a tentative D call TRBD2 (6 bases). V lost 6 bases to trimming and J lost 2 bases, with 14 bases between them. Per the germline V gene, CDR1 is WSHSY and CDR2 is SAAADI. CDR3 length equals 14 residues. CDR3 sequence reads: CASREGGGTYEQYF. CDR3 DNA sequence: TGCGCCAGCAGGGAGGGCGGAGGGACCTACGAGCAGTACTTC.

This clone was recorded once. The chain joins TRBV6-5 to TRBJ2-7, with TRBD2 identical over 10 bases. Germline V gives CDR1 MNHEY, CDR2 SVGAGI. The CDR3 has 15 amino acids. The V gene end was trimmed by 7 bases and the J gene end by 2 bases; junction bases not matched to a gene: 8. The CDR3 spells CASKFGLAEPYEQYF. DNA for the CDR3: TGTGCCAGCAAATTCGGACTAGCGGAACCCTACGAGCAGTACTTC.

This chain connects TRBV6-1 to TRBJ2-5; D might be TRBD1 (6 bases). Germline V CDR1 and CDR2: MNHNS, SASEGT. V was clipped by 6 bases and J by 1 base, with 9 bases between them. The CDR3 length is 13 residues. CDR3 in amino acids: CASRRGIQETQYF. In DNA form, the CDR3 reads TGTGCCAGCAGAAGGGGGATCCAAGAGACCCAGTACTTC.

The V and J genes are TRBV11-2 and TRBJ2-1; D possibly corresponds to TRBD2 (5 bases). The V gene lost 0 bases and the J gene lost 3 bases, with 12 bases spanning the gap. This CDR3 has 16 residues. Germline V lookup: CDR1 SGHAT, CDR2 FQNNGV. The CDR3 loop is CASSLDVSGLYNEQFF. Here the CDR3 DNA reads TGTGCCAGCAGCTTAGATGTGAGCGGTCTCTACAATGAGCAGTTCTTC. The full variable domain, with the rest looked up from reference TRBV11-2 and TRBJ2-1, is EAGVAQSPRYKIIEKRQSVAFWCNPISGHATLYWYQQILGQGPKLLIQFQNNGVVDDSQLPKDRFSAERLKGVDSTLKIQPAKLEDSAVYLCASSLDVSGLYNEQFFGPGTRLTVL.

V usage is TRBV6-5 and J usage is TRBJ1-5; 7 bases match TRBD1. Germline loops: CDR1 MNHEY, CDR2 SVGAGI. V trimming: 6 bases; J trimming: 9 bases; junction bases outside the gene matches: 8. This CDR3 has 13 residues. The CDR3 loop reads CASRERGRGPQHF. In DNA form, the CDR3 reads TGTGCCAGCAGAGAGAGGGGGCGAGGGCCCCAGCATTTT.